This passage covers 4 T cell receptor beta chains from one sample sequenced in a study of blood T cells in healthy people across ages. It was with a sample-barcoded 5' primer and a J-beta primer mix that a second PCR of about 6 to 11 cycles was run. Each CDR3 protein is one row after TCRdb ran MiXCR on the 5' RACE reads. The repertoire includes about 1.1 million distinct CDR3 sequences, 35% to 40% of them detected once, and about 12% sits in the top ten. Material for sequencing was blood. Every receptor here comes from a man aged 18 to 35 in good health.

Concerning this clonotype: A junction end diverges from the germline sequence, so it may reflect a read error. This chain connects TRBV12-3 or TRBV12-4 to TRBJ2-6; TRBD1 matches 7 bases. The CDR3 covers 15 residues. This CDR3 is CAGSFRQGGANVLTF. The DNA for the CDR3 is TGTGCCGGCAGTTTCCGACAGGGTGGGGCCAACGTCCTGACTTTC.

The table lists this clonotype with a few counts. The gene calls are TRBV27 and TRBJ2-1, with 8 bases fitting TRBD1. This CDR3 is built from 16 residues. The germline V gene encodes CDR1 MNHEY and CDR2 SMNVEV (reference sequence). V shed 2 bases and J 6 bases; nucleotides not matched to a gene: 9. The CDR3: CASSLNPGQVGNEQFF. The DNA for the CDR3 is TGTGCCAGCAGTTTAAACCCGGGACAGGTGGGCAATGAGCAGTTCTTC.

This clonotype has only a few counts. The rearrangement uses TRBV29-1 and TRBJ2-3; 11 bases agree with TRBD1. With 7 bases clipped from V and 3 bases from J, the junction kept 15 bases outside the gene matches. Germline-derived CDR1 and CDR2 are SQVTM and ANQGSEA. The CDR3 has 17 amino acids. CDR3 nucleotides: TGCAGCGGACGACGGACAGGGGGCGGGGATGGTACAGATACGCAGTATTTT. As protein: CSGRRTGGGDGTDTQYF.

This clonotype has just a few counts. V gene TRBV20-1 combines with J gene TRBJ1-2; the match to TRBD1 covers 8 bases. Trimming cost V 2 bases and J 0 bases; bases outside gene matches: 5. The germline gives CDR1 DFQATT, CDR2 SNEGSKA (reference sequence). The CDR3 sequence is 15 residues long. The CDR3 sequence: CSARPGGQANYGYTF. The CDR3 region has the DNA TGCAGTGCTAGACCAGGGGGCCAAGCTAACTATGGCTACACCTTC.